The 2 T cell receptor beta chains presented below share a single source sample, sequenced in a study of CD8+CD57+ T cells in acquired aplastic anemia. Investigators profiled TCR beta VDJ and CDR3 from genomic DNA template. MiXCR, run by TCRdb on the reads, gives a single entry per CDR3 protein. The table shows under 200,000 distinct CDR3 sequences, with around half occurring only once. Patients included in sequencing had previously demonstrated CD8+CD57+ cell expansion by flow cytometry. What was sequenced was sorted CD4+, CD8+, or CD8+CD57+ T cells (not recorded which) from PBMCs. These receptors all stem from a human donor with aplastic anemia.

V is TRBV20-1 and J is TRBJ2-3, with 9 bases matching TRBD2. CDR3 size: 16 residues. Germline assignment: CDR1 DFQATT and CDR2 SNEGSKA (reference sequence). J gave up 3 bases and V 6 bases, and 13 bases lay outside the gene matches. CDR3 in amino acids: CSAILRASGMTDTQYF. The CDR3 DNA follows: TGCAGTGCCATTCTCAGGGCTAGCGGGATGACAGATACGCAGTATTTT.

This clonotype showed up many times. The chain carries TRBV11-1 and TRBJ2-3; 8 nucleotides line up with TRBD2. The CDR3 runs to 15 residues. The V gene end was trimmed by 5 bases and the J gene end by 2 bases; junction bases not matched to a gene: 6. Germline loops: CDR1 SGHAT, CDR2 FQDESV (reference sequence). The CDR3 is CASSLQAGATDTQYF. DNA of the CDR3: TGTGCCAGCAGCCTACAAGCGGGGGCCACAGATACGCAGTATTTT.